This T cell receptor (beta chain) was identified during a study of cytomegalovirus exposure and HLA in healthy donors. Study background: Within the Caucasian-associated ancestry cluster were around 80% of the 398 genotyped donors.

Germline V gene sequence: CDR1 LGHNT, CDR2 FRNRAP. This CDR3 has 17 residues. V lost 1 base and J lost 8, with 21 bases in between. PCR involved 60 Vbeta and 13 Jbeta primers. TCRdb's copy holds only in-frame clones and misses some; the assay was immunoSEQ multiplex PCR. This table holds 95,000 to 120,000 clones, 65% to 85% found once. The specimen was PBMCs. This clonotype was sampled from a woman between 25 and 40 years old in good health and CMV-seropositive. The chain couples TRBV12-5 to TRBJ2-1; TRBD1 might be the D (6 bases). CDR3 in amino acids: CASGLGLTGPLGDEQFF. The CDR3 DNA reads TGTGCTAGTGGTTTGGGGTTGACAGGCCCCTTGGGCGATGAGCAGTTCTTC.